This T cell receptor (beta chain) is drawn from a study of Tregs in tolerant kidney transplant recipients. Related graft donors supplied nonmyeloablative bone marrow transplants, and mixed chimerism was transient. CD4+CD25+CD127- Tregs, CD4+CD25- non-Tregs, CD4 and CD8 cells were sorted. The protocol was immunoSEQ multiplex PCR, while the TCRdb copy is restricted to in-frame clones and leaves out a portion. This table has about 21,000 clones, 81% appearing once. Findings of the study overall: For some patients, primers changed over time, blocking nucleotide-level comparison. Tregs expanded with activated donor B cells seemed most donor-specific.

V was pared by 1 base and J by 2 bases, with 0 bases of the junction left unmatched. Germline V lookup: CDR1 LNHDA, CDR2 SQIVND (reference sequence). The CDR3 spans 14 residues. For this clone: Its matching antigen is unknown.

Sequences were derived from CD8+ T cells from blood (PBMCs), sampled 6 months after the transplant. This sequence originates from a human patient who received a combined kidney and bone marrow transplant. Some of these T cells may belong to the graft donor. J is TRBJ2-7 and V is TRBV19; 9 positions match TRBD1. The chain's CDR3 is CASSIGTGAYEQYF. DNA of the CDR3: TGTGCCAGTAGTATAGGGACAGGGGCCTACGAGCAGTACTTC.